The 9 T cell receptor beta chains presented below share a single source sample, sequenced in a study of identical twins. One entry per CDR3 protein, called by TCRdb with MiXCR from the 5' RACE reads. The sample holds a few hundred thousand distinct CDR3 sequences; roughly 10% are singletons and the top ten take about 7.1%. These records were also assigned to another study, of yellow fever vaccine responses in identical twins.

Sequenced material: CD8+ T cells sorted from blood. These receptors were taken from a woman aged 18-35 years in good health.

V and J are TRBV3-1 and TRBJ2-1; 8 positions agree with TRBD2. Germline CDR1 reads LGHDT; CDR2 reads YNNKEL (reference sequence). Losses at the gene ends were 11 bases for V and 5 bases for J; bases not matched to a gene: 20. CDR3 size: 17 residues. CDR3 DNA: TGTGCCTCCACCCAAGCGGGGGCAAGGAACCCCAACAATGAGCAGTTCTTC. Amino acid sequence: CASTQAGARNPNNEQFF.

This clonotype occurred many times. V and J are TRBV4-2 and TRBJ2-7; D possibly corresponds to TRBD1 (6 bases). V was clipped by 5 bases and J by 3 bases, with 11 bases between them. This CDR3 region has 13 residues. The V gene's germline CDR1 is LGHNA and CDR2 YNFKEQ. CDR3 bases: TGTGCCAGCAGCGAAAGGGACAACTACGAGCAGTACTTC. Amino acids: CASSERDNYEQYF.

This clonotype has a count of ten or more. This chain joins TRBV6-4 and TRBJ2-3; D is uncertain. Trimming pared 4 bases from V and 0 bases from J, leaving 14 bases between. The CDR3 spans 16 residues. Germline CDR1 reads MRHNA; CDR2 reads SNTAGT. Here the CDR3 reads CASSVQTHLSTDTQYF. CDR3 coding DNA: TGTGCCAGCAGTGTACAGACCCACCTTAGCACAGATACGCAGTATTTT.

This clonotype was detected only a few times. This chain joins TRBV7-9 and TRBJ2-1; no definite D call. Germline V lookup: CDR1 SEHNR, CDR2 FQNEAQ (reference sequence). The CDR3 loop spans 12 amino acids. V lost 5 bases, J lost 9 bases, and 11 bases lay in between. CDR3 sequence (DNA): TGTGCCAGCAGCGCTTGGGATGCTGAGCAGTTCTTC. Its translation: CASSAWDAEQFF.

There are a few counts of this clonotype. The chain couples TRBV6-4 to TRBJ2-3, with TRBD2 matching 9 bases. Germline V CDR1 and CDR2: MRHNA, SNTAGT. There are 16 residues in the CDR3. With V trimmed by 3 bases and J by 1 base, 5 bases remained unmatched. The CDR3 region is CASSESTSGGTDTQYF. The CDR3, as DNA: TGTGCCAGCAGTGAGTCGACTAGCGGCGGCACAGATACGCAGTATTTT.

The V call is TRBV6-4, the J call TRBJ2-7; D might be TRBD2 (6 bases). The germline CDR1 and CDR2 sequences are MRHNA and SNTAGT. Trimming stripped 4 bases from V and 4 bases from J, with 17 bases between. This CDR3 is 15 amino acids long. The CDR3: CASSAGTLGPYEQYF. CDR3 sequence (DNA): TGTGCCAGCAGTGCCGGGACTCTTGGGCCTTACGAGCAGTACTTC.

The chain has TRBV2 and TRBJ2-3; D is unresolved. Trimming removed 2 bases from V and 3 bases from J, with 12 bases in between. CDR3 length equals 15 residues. In germline, CDR1 is SNHLY, CDR2 FYNNEI. CDR3 residues: CASSELGIRTDTQYF. The CDR3, as DNA: TGTGCCAGCAGTGAATTGGGGATCAGGACAGATACGCAGTATTTT.

Ten or more counts support this clonotype. The rearrangement uses TRBV6-2 or TRBV6-3 and TRBJ2-7, with 8 bases matching TRBD1. CDR3 size: 15 residues. The germline CDR1 and CDR2 sequences are MNHEY and SVGEGT. Trimming at V came to 5 bases and at J to 3 bases, leaving 9 bases not matched to a gene. The CDR3 here is CASSNPDRGIYEQYF. CDR3 nucleotides: TGTGCCAGCAGTAACCCCGACAGGGGAATCTACGAGCAGTACTTC.

This sequence joins TRBV20-1 and TRBJ2-3; no clear D gene. V shed 5 bases and J shed 7 bases, with 13 bases lying between them. CDR1 is DFQATT, CDR2 SNEGSKA, per germline (reference sequence). CDR3 length: 12 amino acids. CDR3 nucleotides: TGCAGTGCTTTGGACGCCCATCATACGCAGTATTTT. Protein: CSALDAHHTQYF.